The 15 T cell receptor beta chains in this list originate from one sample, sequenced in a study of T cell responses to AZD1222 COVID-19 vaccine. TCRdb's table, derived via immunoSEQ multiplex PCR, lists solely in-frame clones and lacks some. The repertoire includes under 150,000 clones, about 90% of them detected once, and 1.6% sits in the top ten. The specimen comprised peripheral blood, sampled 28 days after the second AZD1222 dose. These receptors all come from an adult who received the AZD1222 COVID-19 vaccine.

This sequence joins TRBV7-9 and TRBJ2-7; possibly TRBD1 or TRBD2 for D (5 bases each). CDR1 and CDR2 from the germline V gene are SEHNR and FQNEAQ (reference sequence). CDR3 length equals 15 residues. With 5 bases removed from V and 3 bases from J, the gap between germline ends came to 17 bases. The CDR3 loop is CASSPRLGPYYEQYF. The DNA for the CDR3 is TGTGCCAGCAGCCCCAGGTTGGGACCATACTACGAGCAGTACTTC.

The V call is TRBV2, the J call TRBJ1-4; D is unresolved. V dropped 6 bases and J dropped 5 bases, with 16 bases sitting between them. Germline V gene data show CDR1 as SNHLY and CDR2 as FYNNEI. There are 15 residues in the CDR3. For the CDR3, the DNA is TGTGCCAGCAGCCCCAGAGGGCAGACCAATGAAAAACTGTTTTTT. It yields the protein CASSPRGQTNEKLFF.

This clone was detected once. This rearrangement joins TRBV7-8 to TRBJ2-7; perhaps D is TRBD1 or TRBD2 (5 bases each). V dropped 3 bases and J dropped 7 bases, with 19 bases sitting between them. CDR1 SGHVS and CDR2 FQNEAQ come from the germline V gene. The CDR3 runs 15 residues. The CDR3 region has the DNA TGTGCCAGCAGCTTTGACCGACCTAAATGGGGGGAGCAGTACTTC. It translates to CASSFDRPKWGEQYF.

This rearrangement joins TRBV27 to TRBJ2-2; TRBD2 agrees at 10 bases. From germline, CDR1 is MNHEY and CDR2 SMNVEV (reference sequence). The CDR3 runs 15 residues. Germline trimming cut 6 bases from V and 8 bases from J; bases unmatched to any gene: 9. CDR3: CASRTTAGGPGELFF. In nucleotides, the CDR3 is TGTGCCAGCAGAACCACAGCGGGAGGGCCTGGGGAGCTGTTTTTT.

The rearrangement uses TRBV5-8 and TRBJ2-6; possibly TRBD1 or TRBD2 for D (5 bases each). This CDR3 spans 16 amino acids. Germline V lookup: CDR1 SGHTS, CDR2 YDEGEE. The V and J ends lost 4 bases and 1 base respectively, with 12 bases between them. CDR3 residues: CASSPTGGSGANVLTF. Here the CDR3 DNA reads TGTGCCAGCAGCCCTACTGGGGGTTCTGGGGCCAACGTCCTGACTTTC.

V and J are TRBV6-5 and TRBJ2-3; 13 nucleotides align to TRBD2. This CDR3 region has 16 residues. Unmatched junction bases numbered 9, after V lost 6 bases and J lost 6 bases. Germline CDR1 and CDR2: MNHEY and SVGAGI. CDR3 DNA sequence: TGTGCCAGCAGATACGGACTAGCGGGGGCAGGGGATACGCAGTATTTT. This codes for CASRYGLAGAGDTQYF.

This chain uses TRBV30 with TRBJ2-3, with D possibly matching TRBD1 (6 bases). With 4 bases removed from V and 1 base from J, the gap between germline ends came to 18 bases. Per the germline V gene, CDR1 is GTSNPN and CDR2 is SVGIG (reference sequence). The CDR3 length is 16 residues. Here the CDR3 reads CAWIRLRDIGTDTQYF. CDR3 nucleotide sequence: TGTGCCTGGATAAGACTCCGGGACATAGGCACAGATACGCAGTATTTT.

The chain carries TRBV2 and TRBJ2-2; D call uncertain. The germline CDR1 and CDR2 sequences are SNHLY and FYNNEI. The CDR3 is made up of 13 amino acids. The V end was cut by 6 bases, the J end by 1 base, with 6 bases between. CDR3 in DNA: TGTGCCAGCAGCGTGATGAACACCGGGGAGCTGTTTTTT. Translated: CASSVMNTGELFF.

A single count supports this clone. The CDR3 loop is CATSIGQGARGYTF. In DNA, the CDR3 is TGTGCCACCAGCATAGGACAGGGGGCGAGGGGCTACACCTTC. This chain links TRBV15 with TRBJ1-2, with TRBD1 matching over 11 bases. This CDR3 spans 14 amino acids. CDR1 is LNHNV and CDR2 is YYDKDF in the germline V gene (reference sequence). V was pared by 4 bases and J by 8 bases, with 6 bases of the junction left unmatched.

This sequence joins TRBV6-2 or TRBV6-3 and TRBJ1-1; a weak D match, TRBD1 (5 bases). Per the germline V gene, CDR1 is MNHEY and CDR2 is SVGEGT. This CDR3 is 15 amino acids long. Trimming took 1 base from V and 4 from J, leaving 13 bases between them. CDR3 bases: TGTGCCAGCAGTTACTTGGGGGTGTGGAGCACTGAAGCTTTCTTT. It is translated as CASSYLGVWSTEAFF.

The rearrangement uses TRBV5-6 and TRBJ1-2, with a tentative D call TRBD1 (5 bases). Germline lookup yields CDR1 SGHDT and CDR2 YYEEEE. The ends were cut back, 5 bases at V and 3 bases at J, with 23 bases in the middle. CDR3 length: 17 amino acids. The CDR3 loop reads CASRSGLTIGGDYGYTF. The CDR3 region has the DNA TGTGCCAGCAGATCGGGACTAACGATTGGAGGTGACTATGGCTACACCTTC.

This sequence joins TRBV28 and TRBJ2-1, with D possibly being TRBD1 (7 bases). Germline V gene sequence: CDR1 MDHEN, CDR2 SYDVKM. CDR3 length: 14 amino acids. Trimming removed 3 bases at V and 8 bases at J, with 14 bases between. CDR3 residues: CASSFRGALDEQFF. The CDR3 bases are TGTGCCAGCAGTTTCAGGGGGGCCTTGGATGAGCAGTTCTTC.

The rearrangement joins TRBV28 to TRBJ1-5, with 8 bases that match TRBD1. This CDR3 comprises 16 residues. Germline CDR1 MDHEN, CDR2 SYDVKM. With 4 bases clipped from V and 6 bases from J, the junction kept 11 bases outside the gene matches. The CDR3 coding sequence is TGTGCCAGCAGTTCCTCCGGGACAGGTTATGGTCAGCCCCAGCATTTT. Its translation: CASSSSGTGYGQPQHF.

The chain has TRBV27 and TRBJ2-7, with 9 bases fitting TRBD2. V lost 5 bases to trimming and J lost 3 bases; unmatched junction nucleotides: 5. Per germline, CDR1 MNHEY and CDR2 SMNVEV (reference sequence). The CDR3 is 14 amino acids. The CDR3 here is CASSIGTSFYEQYF. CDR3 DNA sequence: TGTGCCAGCAGTATTGGGACTAGCTTCTACGAGCAGTACTTC.

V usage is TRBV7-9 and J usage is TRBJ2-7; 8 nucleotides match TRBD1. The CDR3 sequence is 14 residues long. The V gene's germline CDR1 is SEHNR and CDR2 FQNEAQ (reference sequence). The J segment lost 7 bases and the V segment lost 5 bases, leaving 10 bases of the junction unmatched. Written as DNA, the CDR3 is TGTGCCAGCAGCGCCCCGGGACAGGCTGGGGAGCAGTACTTC. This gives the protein CASSAPGQAGEQYF.